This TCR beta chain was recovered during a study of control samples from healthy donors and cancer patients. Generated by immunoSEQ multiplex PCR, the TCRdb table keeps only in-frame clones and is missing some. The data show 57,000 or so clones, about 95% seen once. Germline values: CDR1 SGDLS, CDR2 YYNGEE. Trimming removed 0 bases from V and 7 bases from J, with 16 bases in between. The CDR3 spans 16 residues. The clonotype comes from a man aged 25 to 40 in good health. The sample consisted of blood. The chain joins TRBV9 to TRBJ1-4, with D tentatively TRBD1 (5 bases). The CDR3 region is CASSVGFGGESEKLFF. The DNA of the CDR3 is TGTGCCAGCAGCGTAGGGTTTGGGGGGGAAAGTGAAAAACTGTTTTTT.